This T cell receptor (beta chain) was captured in a study of radiotherapy plus CTLA-4 blockade in lung cancer (dated by TCRdb to the late 2010s). Context from the whole study: Objective responses were observed in 18% of enrolled patients, and disease control was achieved in 31%.

The study tested focal radiation therapy combined with CTLA-4 blockade (ipilimumab) in patients with chemo-refractory metastatic non-small-cell lung cancer. The CDR3 contains 13 residues, cysteine and phenylalanine counted. Just the 39-base CDR3 DNA is kept, in frame starting at base 1. Deletion took 8 bases off V and 3 bases off J, with a span of 13 bases between the germline ends. From a lookup of the germline V gene, CDR1 and CDR2 are KGHSH and LQKENI. The library came from the immunoSEQ multiplex PCR assay. TCRdb holds this immuneACCESS table with in-frame rearrangements only. Some clones are missing; in checked studies, unresolved V genes explain under half, and the rest has no known cause. This sample is represented by 90,000 or so clones; 83% of them were singletons. 0.75% to 0.85% of the sample goes to the ten largest clones. Summary of the overall study and its limitations: After treatment with radiotherapy and ipilimumab, TCR clones that originated in tumors expanded in peripheral blood. The strongest predictors of response were reported to be early dynamic shifts in blood T cell clones along with a rise in serum interferon-beta following radiation.

This clone was recorded once. Its antigen remains undetermined. Base-call qualities are not available, and no considerably larger clone is one nucleotide away. The V and J genes are TRBV18 and TRBJ1-1; 5 matching bases give a weak D call of TRBD1. The sequence was collected from a human donor with non-small cell lung cancer who had stable disease on radiotherapy plus ipilimumab. The sample in question was peripheral blood, obtained from a patient treated with radiotherapy plus ipilimumab. The CDR3 protein is CASAQGLDTEAFF. DNA sequence: TGTGCCAGCGCCCAGGGATTAGACACTGAAGCTTTCTTT.